This TCR beta chain came from a study of tumor-infiltrating lymphocytes in primary liver carcinoma. This clonotype has only one observation. Its antigen remains unknown. This likely comes from a read error, as the CDR3 has no conserved phenylalanine or tryptophan at its end. The tissue used was unsorted bulk material of about 19-33 mg. RNA and DNA were co-extracted from it with the AllPrep DNA/RNA mini kit. More than 80% viable tumor cells made up every tumor sample. Study outcomes and limitations: The overlap of tumor-adjacent and tumor-blood pairs was smaller than that of tumor region pairs.

Germline V gene data show CDR1 as MGHRA and CDR2 as YSYEKL. The CDR3 runs 15 residues. A primer matching the constant region was used to make TCR beta cDNA from 500 to 650 ng of total RNA. Modified slightly, ARM-PCR produced TCR beta libraries over three nested multiplex PCR rounds. Investigators reported that the first two PCR rounds, at roughly 10 cycles each, used TRBV1-TRBV30 forward primers with a C-beta reverse primer. TCRdb reanalysed the multiplex PCR reads using MiXCR and keeps one entry per CDR3 protein. The table lists approximately 22,000 distinct CDR3 sequences, roughly 70% of them singletons.

This receptor was taken from a man aged 40-49 years with primary liver carcinoma and hepatitis B virus infection. This chain links TRBV4-1 with TRBJ2-7; TRBD2 might be the D (6 bases). What was sequenced was liver tumor tissue from sampling region 1. The sample's subset: tumor region T1, superior pole. The CDR3 DNA reads as TGCGCCAGCACCCAAGATGAGGGCGGGAACTACGAGCAGTACTCA. Translation gives CASTQDEGGNYEQYS.